This T cell receptor beta chain is from a study of blood T cell repertoires in COVID-19. In the study's own analysis: Using reference gene primer amplification, nucleated cell counts were estimated. Sequenced by immunoSEQ multiplex PCR; TCRdb stores in-frame clones only, minus some. The V and J calls and clone size are taken from that table; D and trimming were inferred from the DNA. The table has some 350,000 clones, about nine tenths seen once; the top ten hold about 7%. In Seattle, patients joined the study during active infection and were tracked longitudinally. This CDR3 contains 14 residues. In germline, CDR1 is MDHEN, CDR2 SYDVKM. V lost 3 bases, J lost 8 bases, and 11 bases lay in between.

The origin of this receptor is a woman between 65 and 79 years old with COVID-19, enrolled during active disease. V and J are TRBV28 and TRBJ1-6; weak D call: TRBD1 (5 bases). Material for sequencing was peripheral blood. DNA of the CDR3: TGTGCCAGCAGTTTCGGTCAGGGCTATTCACCCCTCCACTTT. Protein sequence: CASSFGQGYSPLHF. Based on the CDR3 plus reference TRBV28 and TRBJ1-6, the full variable domain is DVKVTQSSRYLVKRTGEKVFLECVQDMDHENMFWYRQDPGLGLRLIYFSYDVKMKEKGDIPEGYSVSREKKERFSLILESASTNQTSMYLCASSFGQGYSPLHFGNGTRLTVT.